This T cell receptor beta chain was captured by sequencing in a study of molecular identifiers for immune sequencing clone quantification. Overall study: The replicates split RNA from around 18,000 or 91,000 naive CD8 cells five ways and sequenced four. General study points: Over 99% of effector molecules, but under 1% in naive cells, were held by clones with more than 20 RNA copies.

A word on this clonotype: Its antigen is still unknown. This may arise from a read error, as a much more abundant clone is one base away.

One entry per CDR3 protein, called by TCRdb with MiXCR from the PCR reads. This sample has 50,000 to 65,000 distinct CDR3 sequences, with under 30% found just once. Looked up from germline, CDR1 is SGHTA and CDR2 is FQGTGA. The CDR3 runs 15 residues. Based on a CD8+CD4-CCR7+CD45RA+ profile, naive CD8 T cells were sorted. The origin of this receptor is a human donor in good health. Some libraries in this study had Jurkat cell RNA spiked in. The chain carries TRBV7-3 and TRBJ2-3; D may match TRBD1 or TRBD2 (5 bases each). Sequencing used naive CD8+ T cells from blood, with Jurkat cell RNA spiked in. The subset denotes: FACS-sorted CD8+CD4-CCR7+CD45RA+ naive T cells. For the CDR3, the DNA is TGTGCCAGCAGCCCCCGAGGGGATTACACAGATTCGCAGTATTTT. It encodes CASSPRGDYTDSQYF. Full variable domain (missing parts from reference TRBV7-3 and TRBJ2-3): GAGVSQTPSNKVTEKGKYVELRCDPISGHTALYWYRQSLGQGPEFLIYFQGTGAADDSGLPNDRFFAVRPEGSVSTLKIQRTERGDSAVYLCASSPRGDYTDSQYFGPGTRLTVL.